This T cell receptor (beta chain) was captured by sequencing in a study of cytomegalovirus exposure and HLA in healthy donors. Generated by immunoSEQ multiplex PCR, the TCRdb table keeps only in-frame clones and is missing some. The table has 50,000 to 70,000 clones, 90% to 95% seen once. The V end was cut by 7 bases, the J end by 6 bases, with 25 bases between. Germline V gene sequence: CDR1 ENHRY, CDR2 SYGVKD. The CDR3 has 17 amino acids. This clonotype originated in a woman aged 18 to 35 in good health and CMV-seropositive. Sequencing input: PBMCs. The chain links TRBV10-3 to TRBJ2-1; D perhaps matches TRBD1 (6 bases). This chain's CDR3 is CAITDRDTGNPSNEQFF. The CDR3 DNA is TGTGCCATCACCGATCGGGACACCGGAAACCCCAGCAATGAGCAGTTCTTC.